Shown below are 6 T cell receptor beta chains from a single sample sequenced in a study of blood T cell repertoires in COVID-19. Repertoires were generated with immunoSEQ multiplex PCR, while TCRdb's copy carries only in-frame clones and drops some. In the table there are 150,000 or so clones, about 87% of which are singletons. Sequenced material: peripheral blood. All receptors come from a man of 80 years or more with acute or convalescent COVID-19.

The V call is TRBV27, the J call TRBJ2-7, with D perhaps matching TRBD1 (6 bases). Germline V gives CDR1 MNHEY, CDR2 SMNVEV (reference sequence). The CDR3 covers 13 residues. The germline V and J ends were trimmed by 6 bases and 2 bases, with 11 bases remaining between them. CDR3 nucleotides: TGTGCCAGCAGGTTTGCAGGGGCCTACGAGCAGTACTTC. Encoded protein: CASRFAGAYEQYF.

A few counts support this clone. The CDR3 DNA reads TGTGCCAGCAGTTATGACAGGGCTAGTCAGCCCCAGCATTTT. The encoded protein is CASSYDRASQPQHF. The chain is built from TRBV6-5 and TRBJ1-5; TRBD1 matches 7 bases. There are 14 residues in the CDR3. Unmatched junction bases numbered 5, after V lost 3 bases and J lost 6 bases. Germline CDR1 MNHEY, CDR2 SVGAGI.

The gene calls are TRBV19 and TRBJ2-3; 10 bases fit TRBD2. Looked up from germline, CDR1 is LNHDA and CDR2 is SQIVND (reference sequence). CDR3 length: 16 residues. V was clipped by 5 bases and J by 1 base; unmatched bases: 6. DNA for the CDR3: TGTGCCAGTAGTGTCCTAGCGGGGGCCCGCACAGATACGCAGTATTTT. It yields the protein CASSVLAGARTDTQYF.

V is TRBV10-3 and J is TRBJ1-4; D might be TRBD1 (5 bases). CDR1 is ENHRY and CDR2 is SYGVKD in the germline V gene. Trimming removed 2 bases at V and 4 bases at J, with 8 bases between. The CDR3 runs 14 residues. The CDR3 loop reads CAISETQGNEKLFF. The CDR3 nucleotides read TGTGCCATCAGTGAGACCCAGGGTAATGAAAAACTGTTTTTT.

The rearrangement uses TRBV3-1 (or the pseudogene TRBV3-2) and TRBJ1-2, with 9 nucleotides matching TRBD1. Germline CDR1 LGHDT, CDR2 YNNKEL (reference sequence). The CDR3 extends over 13 amino acids. Germline trimming cut 3 bases from V and 4 bases from J; bases unmatched to any gene: 0. Here the CDR3 reads CASSQTGGYGYTF. CDR3 bases: TGTGCCAGCAGCCAGACAGGGGGCTATGGCTACACCTTC.

This clone was detected only once. The CDR3 protein is CASSLGAGTSGRTDTQYF. As DNA, the CDR3 is TGCGCCAGCAGCTTGGGAGCCGGGACTAGCGGGAGGACAGATACGCAGTATTTT. V gene TRBV5-1 combines with J gene TRBJ2-3; 15 nucleotides agree with TRBD2. V shed 0 bases, J shed 3 bases, and the junction held 5 bases outside the gene matches. Germline V CDR1 and CDR2: SGHRS, YFSETQ. This CDR3 spans 18 amino acids.